This TCR beta chain was recorded in a study of radiation and T cells in renal cell carcinoma. The sample's treatment: 15 Gy SBRT to primary tumor, nephrectomy 4 weeks later. Clones were sequenced by immunoSEQ multiplex PCR, and TCRdb holds only the in-frame ones, with some missing. Here the sample spans tens of thousands of clones, roughly half being singletons. Germline V CDR1 and CDR2: SQVTM, ANQGSEA. CDR3 length: 15 residues. The V gene end was trimmed by 7 bases and the J gene end by 0 bases; junction bases not matched to a gene: 7. The sequences come from tumor tissue, collected from a patient whose treatment included radiotherapy and nephrectomy. The chain carries TRBV29-1 and TRBJ2-1; 9 bases match TRBD2. This sequence originates from a woman aged 45-59 years with renal cell carcinoma. This CDR3 is CSAAGGPTSYNEQFF. Here the CDR3 DNA reads TGCAGCGCTGCGGGAGGGCCGACCTCCTACAATGAGCAGTTCTTC.